This TCR beta chain was retrieved from a study of T cell repertoires in cytomegalovirus infection. Findings of the study overall: There were HLA-C-restricted CMV-specific TCR beta clonotypes dominating the ex vivo response.

Via MiXCR, TCRdb re-called the reads, giving one row per CDR3 protein. The table shows 300,000 or so distinct CDR3 sequences, with 8% to 10% occurring only once. J lost 3 bases, V lost 3 bases, and 5 bases had no gene match. Germline V CDR1 and CDR2: SEHNR, FQNEAQ (reference sequence). CDR3 length: 16 residues. There are many counts of this clonotype. Its antigen is currently unknown. The sample consisted of PBMCs. The chain employs TRBV7-9 and TRBJ2-1; 10 bases are a match to TRBD1. This TCR derives from a human donor in good health (CMV status not recorded). Some clones in this sample may be carry-over from other donors' samples. The CDR3 protein is CASSFTRDRGYNEQFF. In nucleotides, the CDR3 is TGTGCCAGCAGCTTCACCCGGGACAGGGGCTACAATGAGCAGTTCTTC.